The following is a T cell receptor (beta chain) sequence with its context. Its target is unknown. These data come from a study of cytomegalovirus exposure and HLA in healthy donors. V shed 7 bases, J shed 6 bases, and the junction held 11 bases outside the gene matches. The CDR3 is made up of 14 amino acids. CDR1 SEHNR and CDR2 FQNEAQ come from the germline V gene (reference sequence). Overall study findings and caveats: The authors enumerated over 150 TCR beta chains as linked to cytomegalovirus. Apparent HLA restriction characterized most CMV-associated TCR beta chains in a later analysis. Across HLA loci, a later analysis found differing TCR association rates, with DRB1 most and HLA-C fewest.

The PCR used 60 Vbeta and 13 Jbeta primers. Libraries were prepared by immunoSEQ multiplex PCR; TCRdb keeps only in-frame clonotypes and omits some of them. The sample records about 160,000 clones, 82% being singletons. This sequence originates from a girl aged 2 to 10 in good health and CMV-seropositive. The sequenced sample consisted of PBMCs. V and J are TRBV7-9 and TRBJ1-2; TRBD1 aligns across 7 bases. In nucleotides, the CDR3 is TGTGCCAGCAAATTGGCGGACAGGCGAGATGGCTACACCTTC. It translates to CASKLADRRDGYTF.